These 27 T cell receptor beta chains were sequenced from one sample in a study of blood T cell repertoires in COVID-19. Profiled with immunoSEQ multiplex PCR; TCRdb holds only in-frame clones, not every one. Of 80,000 to 100,000 clones listed, more than 75% were seen once; the top ten hold nearly 20%. Input material: peripheral blood. These TCRs come from a human donor in a cohort sampled during active COVID-19.

CDR3 DNA sequence: TGTGCCAGCAGCGCACGGGACACCTCTGGAAACACCATATATTTT. Protein product: CASSARDTSGNTIYF. This rearrangement joins TRBV9 to TRBJ1-3, with D tentatively TRBD1 (6 bases). The V and J ends lost 3 bases and 0 bases respectively, with 10 bases between them. CDR1 SGDLS and CDR2 YYNGEE come from the germline V gene. This CDR3 region has 15 residues.

A remark on this clone: One end of the junction is discordant with germline, which a read error may explain. The CDR3: CASSRMGGARDTGELFF. CDR3 nucleotide sequence: TGTGCTAGCAGCCGGATGGGGGGGGCGCGCGACACCGGGGAGCTGTTTTTT. The chain is built from TRBV7-7 and TRBJ2-2; tentatively, D is TRBD2 (7 bases). The CDR3 runs 17 residues. Per germline, CDR1 SSHAT and CDR2 FNYEAQ (reference sequence).

The chain couples TRBV5-1 to TRBJ1-5; D gene uncertain. The CDR3 loop spans 13 amino acids. The V and J ends lost 4 bases and 0 bases respectively, with 5 bases between them. Germline lookup yields CDR1 SGHRS and CDR2 YFSETQ. The CDR3: CASSELSNQPQHF. DNA for the CDR3: TGCGCCAGCAGCGAGCTTAGCAATCAGCCCCAGCATTTT.

This chain joins TRBV10-1 and TRBJ2-7; the match to TRBD2 covers 9 bases. After removal of 5 bases from V and 3 bases from J, the junction contained 5 bases not matched to a gene. The CDR3 has 14 residues. Germline V lookup: CDR1 WNHNN, CDR2 SYGVQD (reference sequence). The CDR3 region is CASSPSGAVYEQYF. The CDR3 DNA reads TGCGCCAGCAGTCCTAGCGGGGCGGTCTACGAGCAGTACTTC.

This clone came up once. The rearrangement uses TRBV6-5 and TRBJ1-1; D may be TRBD1 (6 bases). This CDR3 is built from 13 residues. The V end lost 0 bases, the J end lost 7 bases, and 9 bases lay between the germline ends. Germline CDR1 reads MNHEY; CDR2 reads SVGAGI. For the CDR3, the DNA is TGTGCCAGCAGTTACTCGGCAGGGGTTGAAGCTTTCTTT. It specifies CASSYSAGVEAFF.

The gene calls are TRBV29-1 and TRBJ1-2; D gene uncertain. V dropped 1 base and J dropped 5 bases, with 14 bases sitting between them. Germline values: CDR1 SQVTM, CDR2 ANQGSEA. This CDR3 is 14 amino acids long. The DNA for the CDR3 is TGCAGCGTTGAAGCCGCGGTCCCTCCTTATGGCTACACCTTC. Translating it yields CSVEAAVPPYGYTF.

The V gene is TRBV6-5, the J gene TRBJ1-5, with 9 bases aligning to TRBD1. CDR1 and CDR2 from the germline V gene are MNHEY and SVGAGI. The CDR3 spans 15 residues. V lost 6 bases and J lost 4; bases outside the gene matches: 7. The CDR3 reads CASRGTGSNNQPQHF. The CDR3 coding sequence is TGTGCCAGCAGGGGGACAGGGAGTAATAATCAGCCCCAGCATTTT.

This clone was seen only once. V gene TRBV3-1 (or the pseudogene TRBV3-2) combines with J gene TRBJ1-6; D is perhaps TRBD1 (5 bases). V dropped 1 base and J dropped 10 bases, with 14 bases sitting between them. This CDR3 is built from 15 residues. In germline, CDR1 is LGHDT, CDR2 YNNKEL (reference sequence). CDR3 sequence: CASSQAGELRSPLHF. The CDR3 bases are TGTGCCAGCAGCCAAGCGGGGGAACTGAGATCACCCCTCCACTTT.

The chain recombines TRBV28 with TRBJ2-2; no clear D gene. Germline values: CDR1 MDHEN, CDR2 SYDVKM. V was clipped by 6 bases and J by 0 bases, with 5 bases between them. The CDR3 consists of 13 residues. CDR3 residues: CASRTSNTGELFF. Here the CDR3 DNA reads TGTGCCAGCAGGACTTCGAACACCGGGGAGCTGTTTTTT.

This chain connects TRBV9 to TRBJ2-5; TRBD2 matches at 15 bases. This CDR3 region has 17 residues. Germline CDR1 reads SGDLS; CDR2 reads YYNGEE. After removal of 3 bases from V and 2 bases from J, the junction contained 5 bases not matched to a gene. The CDR3 sequence is CASSAGLAGGEQETQYF. The CDR3 DNA is TGTGCCAGCAGCGCGGGACTAGCGGGAGGAGAGCAAGAGACCCAGTACTTC.

Of note for this clone: This may arise from a read error, as a much more abundant clone is one base away. V gene TRBV7-9 combines with J gene TRBJ1-5; 10 nucleotides match TRBD1. CDR1 and CDR2 from the germline V gene are SEHNR and FQNEAQ (reference sequence). After removal of 5 bases from V and 5 bases from J, the junction contained 3 bases not matched to a gene. The CDR3 has 14 amino acids. The CDR3 region has the DNA TGTGCCAGCAGCCGGACAGGGGGGGATCAGCCCCAGCATTTT. Protein: CASSRTGGDQPQHF.

V and J are TRBV12-3 or TRBV12-4 and TRBJ2-7; no firm D call. This CDR3 region has 12 residues. The V end lost 6 bases, the J end lost 3 bases, and 9 bases lay between the germline ends. The CDR3 DNA reads TGTGCCAGCAGCCCCGACAACTACGAGCAGTACTTC. Its protein product is CASSPDNYEQYF.

V usage is TRBV6-5 and J usage is TRBJ1-1, with a possible D match to TRBD1 (6 bases). V dropped 7 bases and J dropped 5 bases, with 17 bases sitting between them. This CDR3 contains 14 residues. Germline V gene lookup returns CDR1 MNHEY and CDR2 SVGAGI. The CDR3 DNA is TGTGCCAGCATCAACTCCGGGAGGGGGACTGAAGCTTTCTTT. It is translated as CASINSGRGTEAFF.

The J gene is TRBJ2-1, the V gene TRBV29-1; 7 nucleotides line up with TRBD2. The J segment lost 9 bases and the V segment lost 8 bases, leaving 16 bases of the junction unmatched. Germline V lookup: CDR1 SQVTM, CDR2 ANQGSEA. The CDR3 has 14 residues. The CDR3 region has the DNA TGCAGCCCCTGGGCCAGCGGGAATGGGGGTGAGCAGTTCTTC. It specifies CSPWASGNGGEQFF.

This chain connects TRBV2 to TRBJ1-3, with D hard to call. Germline V CDR1 and CDR2: SNHLY, FYNNEI. V was cut by 3 bases and J by 0 bases, with 15 bases left in between. This CDR3 region has 17 residues. CDR3 in amino acids: CASSDLGGPNSGNTIYF. In DNA form, the CDR3 reads TGTGCCAGCAGTGATCTCGGAGGCCCGAACTCTGGAAACACCATATATTTT.

CDR3: CASSPSGGYRPEQYF. Written as DNA, the CDR3 is TGTGCCAGCAGCCCTAGCGGGGGATATAGACCCGAGCAGTACTTC. V and J are TRBV14 and TRBJ2-7, with 10 bases that match TRBD2. V dropped 4 bases and J dropped 6; count of bases not matched to a gene: 9. Germline loops: CDR1 SGHDN, CDR2 FVKESK. The CDR3 extends over 15 amino acids.

The chain employs TRBV29-1 and TRBJ1-1, with 10 bases lining up with TRBD1. The germline V gene encodes CDR1 SQVTM and CDR2 ANQGSEA. V was pared by 4 bases and J by 4 bases, with 3 bases of the junction left unmatched. The CDR3 sequence is 13 residues long. The CDR3 is CSVGDRGSTEAFF. The CDR3, as DNA: TGCAGCGTTGGGGACAGGGGTAGCACTGAAGCTTTCTTT.

The gene calls are TRBV7-8 and TRBJ2-7; a weak D match, TRBD2 (6 bases). The CDR3 extends over 14 amino acids. V was clipped by 0 bases and J by 1 base, with 7 bases between them. Per the germline V gene, CDR1 is SGHVS and CDR2 is FQNEAQ. The CDR3 DNA reads as TGTGCCAGCAGCTTAGCGGAGGGATCCTACGAGCAGTACTTC. Its translation: CASSLAEGSYEQYF. Based on the CDR3 plus reference TRBV7-8 and TRBJ2-7, the full variable domain is GAGVSQSPRYKVAKRGQDVALRCDPISGHVSLFWYQQALGQGPEFLTYFQNEAQLDKSGLPSDRFFAERPEGSVSTLKIQRTQQEDSAVYLCASSLAEGSYEQYFGPGTRLTVT.

This chain connects TRBV19 to TRBJ2-2, with a possible D match to TRBD2 (5 bases). The CDR3 contains 13 residues. Germline-derived CDR1 and CDR2 are LNHDA and SQIVND (reference sequence). Deletions cut 7 bases from V and 11 bases from J, with 17 bases between. This CDR3 is CASTAWERGELFF. The CDR3 DNA sequence: TGTGCCAGTACCGCCTGGGAACGGGGAGAGCTGTTTTTT.

The chain joins TRBV10-3 to TRBJ1-2; D remains ambiguous. V was clipped by 6 bases and J by 3 bases, with 11 bases between them. Germline CDR1 and CDR2: ENHRY and SYGVKD. The CDR3 sequence is 13 residues long. The CDR3 DNA is TGTGCCATCAGGATAGGACTGGACTATGGCTACACCTTC. The encoded protein is CAIRIGLDYGYTF.

This chain links TRBV2 with TRBJ1-1, with TRBD1 as a possible D gene (6 bases). Germline V lookup: CDR1 SNHLY, CDR2 FYNNEI. CDR3 length equals 14 residues. V was shortened by 3 bases and J by 7 bases, with 15 bases between the two germline ends. The chain's CDR3 is CASSDEAGAGEAFF. CDR3 bases: TGTGCCAGCAGTGATGAAGCAGGGGCAGGTGAAGCTTTCTTT.

This chain connects TRBV27 to TRBJ2-1, with a weak D call TRBD1 (6 bases). V lost 5 bases to trimming and J lost 12 bases, with 17 bases between them. From germline, CDR1 is MNHEY and CDR2 SMNVEV (reference sequence). The CDR3 consists of 13 residues. The CDR3 here is CASSLTGWARQFF. The CDR3 DNA reads TGTGCCAGCAGTCTAACAGGGTGGGCAAGGCAGTTCTTC.

The chain links TRBV12-3 or TRBV12-4 to TRBJ2-4; weak D call: TRBD1 (6 bases). The CDR3 extends over 12 amino acids. The germline V and J ends were trimmed by 4 bases and 9 bases, with 10 bases remaining between them. For the CDR3, the DNA is TGTGCCAGCAGTTCAATCAGGGGCATTCAGTACTTC. Amino acid sequence: CASSSIRGIQYF.

This clone appeared once. This chain connects TRBV2 to TRBJ1-4; TRBD1 is a possible D gene (5 bases). CDR1 and CDR2 (germline): SNHLY, FYNNEI. The length of the CDR3 is 12 residues. The V and J ends lost 4 bases and 8 bases respectively, with 8 bases between them. The CDR3 here is CASSGEGEKLFF. CDR3 sequence (DNA): TGTGCCAGCAGTGGGGAGGGGGAAAAACTGTTTTTT.

The chain is built from TRBV19 and TRBJ2-7; a weak D match, TRBD1 (6 bases). Germline assignment: CDR1 LNHDA and CDR2 SQIVND (reference sequence). Trimming stripped 8 bases from V and 5 bases from J, with 22 bases between. The CDR3 sequence is 15 residues long. The CDR3 reads CASEGAHTGMDEQYF. CDR3 sequence (DNA): TGTGCCAGTGAAGGGGCCCACACAGGGATGGACGAGCAGTACTTC.

This clone was counted a few times. The rearrangement joins TRBV2 to TRBJ1-6, with 8 positions matching TRBD1. Per the germline V gene, CDR1 is SNHLY and CDR2 is FYNNEI. V shed 6 bases and J 5 bases; nucleotides not matched to a gene: 3. The CDR3 extends over 14 amino acids. As DNA, the CDR3 is TGTGCCAGCAGCGCACAGGGGGATAATTCACCCCTCCACTTT. Protein: CASSAQGDNSPLHF. Full variable domain (remainder filled in from reference TRBV2 and TRBJ1-6): EPEVTQTPSHQVTQMGQEVILRCVPISNHLYFYWYRQILGQKVEFLVSFYNNEISEKSEIFDDQFSVERPDGSNFTLKIRSTKLEDSAMYFCASSAQGDNSPLHFGNGTRLTVT.

V and J are TRBV7-6 and TRBJ2-3; 9 nucleotides agree with TRBD2. Germline V lookup: CDR1 SGHVS, CDR2 FNYEAQ. The trim removed 4 bases at V and 2 bases at J, leaving 7 bases unmatched. The CDR3 covers 16 residues. CDR3 nucleotide sequence: TGTGCCAGCAGCTCCGAGACTAGCGGAGACACAGATACGCAGTATTTT. Translation: CASSSETSGDTDTQYF.